The rows below give T cell receptor beta chains drawn from one sample of a study of T cell responses to AZD1222 COVID-19 vaccine. Generated by immunoSEQ multiplex PCR, the TCRdb table keeps only in-frame clones and is missing some. This sample yields tens of thousands of clones, of which around 92% are seen a single time; 5% to 5.5% belongs to the top ten. This specimen consisted of peripheral blood, obtained on day 0 of AZD1222 vaccination. Every receptor here comes from an adult in good health. Each CDR3 is given with its conserved first and last residue. A D gene is named only where the DNA matches it firmly. Size tells how often a clone was seen (once, few, many) or the class of an expanded clone, and some rows leave it out.

D	V	size	J	DNA	CDR3
-	TRBV3-1/TRBV3-2	-	TRBJ1-4	TGTGCCAGCAGCCAAGGGCGACTTAATGAAAAACTGTTTTTT	CASSQGRLNEKLFF
-	TRBV6-1	-	TRBJ2-3	TGTGCCAGCAGTGAAGGGGATTTCTTGGATACGCAGTATTTT	CASSEGDFLDTQYF
TRBD1	TRBV5-1	-	TRBJ2-7	TGCGCCAGCAGCGCCCCCCTGGGGACAGTTGGCGAGCAGTACTTC	CASSAPLGTVGEQYF
-	TRBV9	-	TRBJ2-5	TGTGCCAGCAGCGGCCCAGGGATTAGGGAGACCCAGTACTTC	CASSGPGIRETQYF
TRBD2	TRBV18	-	TRBJ2-3	TGTGCCAGCTCACCAGGGACTAGCGGGATTGAAGATACGCAGTATTTT	CASSPGTSGIEDTQYF
-	TRBV29-1	few	TRBJ1-2	TGCAGCGTTGAAGTACAGGGATCTGGCTACACCTTC	CSVEVQGSGYTF
-	TRBV19	few	TRBJ1-5	TGTGCCAGTAGTACCGGACAGCAGCATCAGCCCCAGCATTTT	CASSTGQQHQPQHF
-	TRBV4-3	once	TRBJ1-1	TGCGCCAGCAGCCAATCCTCTCACACTGAAGCTTTCTTT	CASSQSSHTEAFF
TRBD2	TRBV7-3	-	TRBJ2-2	TGTGCCAGCAGCCCTAGCGGGAGGGCCACGGACACCGGGGAGCTGTTTTTT	CASSPSGRATDTGELFF
TRBD2	TRBV7-8	once	TRBJ2-1	TGTGCCAGCAGCTTAGGGGGACTATTTCCGAATGAGCAGTTCTTC	CASSLGGLFPNEQFF
TRBD2	TRBV7-6	-	TRBJ2-7	TGTGCCAGCAGCCCATCGGGGACTAGCGGGAGGGCGTCCTACGAGCAGTACTTC	CASSPSGTSGRASYEQYF
-	TRBV12-3/TRBV12-4	few	TRBJ2-7	TGTGCCAGCAGTTTTAGGCCAGACGAGCAGTACTTC	CASSFRPDEQYF
-	TRBV6-5	-	TRBJ1-1	TGTGCCAGCAGCCAGACCCACACTGAAGCTTTCTTT	CASSQTHTEAFF
-	TRBV11-3	-	TRBJ2-1	TGTGCCAGCAGCTTAGGCCGAAGCTCCTACAATGAGCAGTTCTTC	CASSLGRSSYNEQFF
-	TRBV10-3	-	TRBJ2-2	TGTGCCATCGGGGTAGCGGAGGACACCGGGGAGCTGTTTTTT	CAIGVAEDTGELFF
TRBD1	TRBV28	-	TRBJ2-3	TGTGCCAGCAGCACACAACCGGGACAGGTCAATTTGGTAGATACGCAGTATTTT	CASSTQPGQVNLVDTQYF
-	TRBV19	-	TRBJ2-5	TGTGCCAGTAGTATGACTAGGATGTCGGAGACCCAGTACTTC	CASSMTRMSETQYF
-	TRBV29-1	-	TRBJ2-7	TGCAGCGGGAAGGACAAGGCAGACTACGAGCAGTACTTC	CSGKDKADYEQYF
-	TRBV5-1	-	TRBJ2-6	TGCGCCAGCAGCTTACGAGGGGGCTCTGGGGCCAACGTCCTGACTTTC	CASSLRGGSGANVLTF
-	TRBV27	-	TRBJ2-3	TGTGCCAGCAGTCCTATCTACACAGATACGCAGTATTTT	CASSPIYTDTQYF
-	TRBV3-1/TRBV3-2	-	TRBJ1-5	TGTGCCAGCAGCTCGGGACACGGCAATCAGCCCCAGCATTTT	CASSSGHGNQPQHF
-	TRBV5-1	-	TRBJ2-1	TGCGCCAGCAGCTTGGCTAGCGCAGTTTACAATGAGCAGTTCTTC	CASSLASAVYNEQFF
TRBD1	TRBV11-1	-	TRBJ1-2	TGTGCCAGCAGCTTGGAACCGGGACAGGGTGTTGCCTACACCTTC	CASSLEPGQGVAYTF
-	TRBV19	-	TRBJ2-2	TGTGCCAGTAGTATCCAGAACACCGGGGAGCTGTTTTTT	CASSIQNTGELFF
-	TRBV18	-	TRBJ1-1	TGTGCCAGCTCCCCAGGGTTGGCGAACACTGAAGCTTTCTTT	CASSPGLANTEAFF
TRBD2	TRBV11-2	-	TRBJ2-2	TGTGCCAGCAGCTTAGATCTAGGACTAGTAGCCTCCGGGGAGCTGTTTTTT	CASSLDLGLVASGELFF
TRBD1	TRBV5-4	-	TRBJ2-1	TGTGCCAGCAGCAATACATACACCAGGGGGCTTGACAATGAGCAGTTCTTC	CASSNTYTRGLDNEQFF
-	TRBV19	-	TRBJ1-2	TGTGCCAGTAGGGGCAGCAGGGCCCTTAACTATGGCTACACCTTC	CASRGSRALNYGYTF
-	TRBV28	-	TRBJ1-4	TGTGCCAGCAGTTTATGGGTGGACGGTAATAATGAAAAACTGTTTTTT	CASSLWVDGNNEKLFF
TRBD2	TRBV7-2	-	TRBJ2-5	TGTGCCAGCAGCCCCGGCGGGAGATCAGAGACCCAGTACTTC	CASSPGGRSETQYF
TRBD1	TRBV29-1	-	TRBJ2-5	TGCAGCGTTGAGGGACAGGGACAAGAGACCCAGTACTTC	CSVEGQGQETQYF
TRBD2	TRBV28	-	TRBJ2-5	TGTGCCAGCAGTTTGGGCGGGAGCCGGGAGACCCAGTACTTC	CASSLGGSRETQYF
-	TRBV2	-	TRBJ2-5	TGTGCCAGCAGCGCTCAAGAGACCCAGTACTTC	CASSAQETQYF
-	TRBV15	-	TRBJ1-5	TGTGCCACCAGCATTCAGGGGTTCAATCAGCCCCAGCATTTT	CATSIQGFNQPQHF
TRBD2	TRBV7-9	once	TRBJ2-5	TGTGCCAGCAGCCTCGGGACTAGTGGTCCTTTACAAGAGACCCAGTACTTC	CASSLGTSGPLQETQYF
-	TRBV28	-	TRBJ2-7	TGTGCCAGCAGCGGGCCCGGACAGAGCTACGAGCAGTACTTC	CASSGPGQSYEQYF
-	TRBV4-1	-	TRBJ1-4	TGCGCCAGCAGCCTCCTGGTGGGGGAAAAACTGTTTTTT	CASSLLVGEKLFF